This passage covers 29 T cell receptor beta chains from one sample sequenced in a study of cytotoxic CD8 clonotypes in ibrutinib-treated CLL. The repertoire was sequenced with immunoSEQ multiplex PCR; TCRdb's copy has only in-frame clones and lacks some. The repertoire includes fewer than 25,000 clones, about 64% of them detected once, and about 29% sits in the top ten. Sample: PBMCs, taken after 24 months of ibrutinib treatment. The receptors were sampled from a human donor with chronic lymphocytic leukemia.

The chain recombines TRBV19 with TRBJ1-6; the D gene is possibly TRBD1 (5 bases). V was pared by 5 bases and J by 7 bases, with 12 bases between. The CDR3 has 14 residues. CDR1 LNHDA and CDR2 SQIVND come from the germline V gene (reference sequence). The CDR3 here is CASSPQGVNSPLHF. Written as DNA, the CDR3 is TGTGCCAGTAGTCCGCAGGGAGTAAATTCACCCCTCCACTTT.

A few counts support this clone. This chain links TRBV7-8 with TRBJ2-2; 8 bases map to TRBD2. V shed 5 bases and J 3 bases; nucleotides not matched to a gene: 17. The CDR3 sequence is 19 residues long. Germline V gene sequence: CDR1 SGHVS, CDR2 FQNEAQ. DNA for the CDR3: TGTGCCAGCAGCCCAATCCCCCTCAGCGGGGGTTCTGACACCGGGGAGCTGTTTTTT. It yields the protein CASSPIPLSGGSDTGELFF.

The chain recombines TRBV2 with TRBJ2-3; the D is unclear. CDR1 is SNHLY and CDR2 is FYNNEI in the germline V gene. Trimming shortened V by 2 bases and J by 1 base, and 7 bases separated the two germline ends. The CDR3 covers 14 residues. CDR3 region: CASSETDRTDTQYF. The CDR3 region has the DNA TGTGCCAGCAGTGAAACTGACCGCACAGATACGCAGTATTTT.

The chain couples TRBV19 to TRBJ1-5; D is ambiguous. There are 13 residues in the CDR3. The V and J ends lost 7 bases and 5 bases respectively, with 12 bases between them. Germline assignment: CDR1 LNHDA and CDR2 SQIVND (reference sequence). The CDR3 protein is CASTFQRDQPQHF. CDR3 coding DNA: TGTGCCAGTACCTTCCAGAGGGATCAGCCCCAGCATTTT.

This clone was counted a few times. The chain links TRBV6-4 to TRBJ2-3; 10 nucleotides agree with TRBD2. The CDR3 is 15 amino acids. Germline lookup yields CDR1 MRHNA and CDR2 SNTAGT. With 5 bases clipped from V and 7 bases from J, the junction kept 9 bases outside the gene matches. CDR3 sequence reads: CASSPSGGAPNTQYF. The CDR3 region has the DNA TGTGCCAGCAGTCCGAGCGGGGGGGCCCCAAATACGCAGTATTTT.

This sequence joins TRBV5-4 and TRBJ2-3; TRBD1 matches 7 bases. Germline V gives CDR1 SGHNT, CDR2 YYREEE (reference sequence). CDR3 size: 14 residues. The trim removed 2 bases at V and 6 bases at J, leaving 6 bases unmatched. The CDR3 bases are TGTGCCAGCAGCTTAGACAGGGAGCAGGATACGCAGTATTTT. Protein: CASSLDREQDTQYF.

The gene calls are TRBV10-3 and TRBJ2-7; weak D call: TRBD2 (6 bases). This CDR3 is 11 amino acids long. Germline CDR1 reads ENHRY; CDR2 reads SYGVKD. Trimming stripped 11 bases from V and 1 base from J, with 9 bases between. CDR3 sequence (DNA): TGTGCCTCGGGGGAATCCTACGAGCAGTACTTC. It yields the protein CASGESYEQYF.

This chain uses TRBV27 with TRBJ1-1; 12 nucleotides agree with TRBD1. V dropped 6 bases and J dropped 4; count of bases not matched to a gene: 9. This CDR3 region has 16 residues. The germline V gene encodes CDR1 MNHEY and CDR2 SMNVEV (reference sequence). DNA of the CDR3: TGTGCCAGCAGCCGGGACAGGGGGCGTGCGGTCACTGAAGCTTTCTTT. It specifies CASSRDRGRAVTEAFF.

This chain uses TRBV11-2 with TRBJ2-3, with 11 bases aligning to TRBD2. CDR1 SGHAT and CDR2 FQNNGV come from the germline V gene. V shed 3 bases, J shed 5 bases, and the junction held 10 bases outside the gene matches. The CDR3 loop spans 17 amino acids. CDR3 protein: CASSFVSGGANKDTQYF. CDR3 nucleotide sequence: TGTGCCAGCAGCTTCGTTAGCGGGGGGGCCAATAAAGATACGCAGTATTTT.

The rearrangement joins TRBV5-1 to TRBJ1-2; D is unresolved. The CDR3 runs 13 residues. Germline V gives CDR1 SGHRS, CDR2 YFSETQ. Trimming stripped 0 bases from V and 8 bases from J, with 11 bases between. The DNA of the CDR3 is TGCGCCAGCAGCTTGGCGTCGGACTGGGGCTACACCTTC. It specifies CASSLASDWGYTF. Variable domain in full (rest from reference TRBV5-1 and TRBJ1-2): KAGVTQTPRYLIKTRGQQVTLSCSPISGHRSVSWYQQTPGQGLQFLFEYFSETQRNKGNFPGRFSGRQFSNSRSEMNVSTLELGDSALYLCASSLASDWGYTFGSGTRLTVV.

The V gene is TRBV5-1, the J gene TRBJ1-2, with D tentatively TRBD1 (6 bases). The CDR3 extends over 14 amino acids. Germline CDR1 and CDR2: SGHRS and YFSETQ. Trimming took 2 bases from V and 2 from J, leaving 10 bases between them. DNA of the CDR3: TGCGCCAGCAGCTTAGGAGACAGGAACTATGGCTACACCTTC. It encodes CASSLGDRNYGYTF.

This rearrangement joins TRBV19 to TRBJ1-1, with no clear D. The CDR3 extends over 13 amino acids. Germline V gene lookup returns CDR1 LNHDA and CDR2 SQIVND (reference sequence). The V gene lost 6 bases and the J gene lost 1 base, with 9 bases spanning the gap. The chain's CDR3 is CASRARANTEAFF. The CDR3 DNA reads as TGTGCCAGTAGGGCTAGGGCGAACACTGAAGCTTTCTTT.

V is TRBV5-6 and J is TRBJ1-6, with 11 positions matching TRBD1. V lost 5 bases to trimming and J lost 9 bases; unmatched junction nucleotides: 1. The CDR3 loop spans 13 amino acids. Germline CDR1 reads SGHDT; CDR2 reads YYEEEE. The CDR3 DNA reads TGTGCCAGCAGAGGGACAGGGGGTTCACCCCTCCACTTT. This codes for CASRGTGGSPLHF.

V and J are TRBV7-6 and TRBJ1-1, with D possibly being TRBD1 (5 bases). V was trimmed by 5 bases and J by 4 bases, leaving 20 bases between them. The CDR3 covers 16 residues. CDR1 and CDR2 from the germline V gene are SGHVS and FNYEAQ. The DNA of the CDR3 is TGTGCCAGCAGCGCCCCGCCGGGGCAAGCGGGCACTGAAGCTTTCTTT. Its protein product is CASSAPPGQAGTEAFF.

This sequence joins TRBV29-1 and TRBJ2-7; 10 positions match TRBD1. Germline CDR1 reads SQVTM; CDR2 reads ANQGSEA. This CDR3 contains 16 residues. V shed 4 bases and J 2 bases; nucleotides not matched to a gene: 11. The CDR3 DNA reads TGCAGCGTTGGGGATGCCGGACAGGGGGTTCCCTACGAGCAGTACTTC. It yields the protein CSVGDAGQGVPYEQYF.

As DNA, the CDR3 is TGCAGCGTTGCTAGTAGCACCCGCTGGGCCGAGCAGTTCTTC. This codes for CSVASSTRWAEQFF. This chain links TRBV29-1 with TRBJ2-1; D uncertain. The CDR3 is 14 amino acids. The germline V and J ends were trimmed by 4 bases and 10 bases, with 20 bases remaining between them. Germline loops: CDR1 SQVTM, CDR2 ANQGSEA.

J is TRBJ2-2 and V is TRBV11-2; unclear D gene. Germline CDR1 SGHAT, CDR2 FQNNGV. CDR3 length: 13 amino acids. Trimming took 4 bases from V and 5 from J, leaving 8 bases between them. CDR3 protein: CASSSGLTGELFF. The CDR3 DNA follows: TGTGCCAGCAGCTCGGGTCTAACCGGGGAGCTGTTTTTT.

This chain connects TRBV4-1 to TRBJ2-3; D unclear. V was clipped by 0 bases and J by 1 base, with 23 bases between them. The CDR3 is 20 residues long. Germline CDR1 MGHRA, CDR2 YSYEKL. The CDR3 region has the DNA TGCGCCAGCAGCCAAGAGGGAAGCCATCTCCGGACGAGAGGCACAGATACGCAGTATTTT. This codes for CASSQEGSHLRTRGTDTQYF.

The chain has TRBV11-2 and TRBJ2-3; 11 positions match TRBD2. V shed 1 base and J 4 bases; nucleotides not matched to a gene: 4. Per the germline V gene, CDR1 is SGHAT and CDR2 is FQNNGV. The CDR3 length is 16 residues. CDR3 sequence (DNA): TGTGCCAGCAGCTTAGTTAGCGGGGGGGCCGCAGATACGCAGTATTTT. Translated, it gives CASSLVSGGAADTQYF.

The rearrangement links TRBV19 to TRBJ2-7, with TRBD2 as a possible D gene (5 bases). The CDR3 spans 18 residues. Germline assignment: CDR1 LNHDA and CDR2 SQIVND (reference sequence). Trimming removed 3 bases at V and 0 bases at J, with 21 bases between. The CDR3 protein is CASSMRQAGHRSSYEQYF. CDR3 nucleotide sequence: TGTGCCAGTAGTATGCGGCAGGCGGGTCACCGGAGCTCCTACGAGCAGTACTTC.

The CDR3 protein is CASRPPPVELYNSPLHF. In nucleotides, the CDR3 is TGTGCCAGCAGGCCCCCCCCGGTTGAGCTTTATAATTCACCCCTCCACTTT. The rearrangement joins TRBV2 to TRBJ1-6; D remains ambiguous. Per the germline V gene, CDR1 is SNHLY and CDR2 is FYNNEI. With 6 bases removed from V and 4 bases from J, the gap between germline ends came to 19 bases. The CDR3 is made up of 17 amino acids.

The V and J genes are TRBV7-8 and TRBJ2-3; D is undetermined. V lost 2 bases to trimming and J lost 5 bases, with 8 bases between them. CDR3 length: 13 amino acids. Germline V CDR1 and CDR2: SGHVS, FQNEAQ. CDR3 amino acids: CASSLNYGDTQYF. The DNA of the CDR3 is TGTGCCAGCAGCTTAAATTACGGAGATACGCAGTATTTT.

The chain couples TRBV5-1 to TRBJ1-2, with 7 positions matching TRBD1. The CDR3 extends over 16 amino acids. V gave up 5 bases and J gave up 2 bases; unmatched junction bases: 12. Germline V gene data show CDR1 as SGHRS and CDR2 as YFSETQ. Here the CDR3 reads CASREDVQGRNYGYTF. Here the CDR3 DNA reads TGCGCCAGCAGGGAGGACGTACAGGGGAGAAACTATGGCTACACCTTC.

The gene calls are TRBV5-1 and TRBJ1-3; D is unresolved. There are 14 residues in the CDR3. CDR1 and CDR2 (germline): SGHRS, YFSETQ. V was shortened by 0 bases and J by 2 bases, with 6 bases between the two germline ends. This CDR3 is CASSLGQPGNTIYF. The CDR3 DNA follows: TGCGCCAGCAGCTTGGGGCAGCCTGGAAACACCATATATTTT.

The genes are TRBV7-6 and TRBJ2-7; D is unresolved. From germline, CDR1 is SGHVS and CDR2 FNYEAQ. Between the trimmed V and J ends, which lost 1 base and 3 bases, there was a span of 7 bases. The CDR3 runs to 13 residues. The CDR3 protein is CASSLGPDYEQYF. In DNA, the CDR3 is TGTGCCAGCAGCTTAGGTCCGGACTACGAGCAGTACTTC.

The rearrangement joins TRBV18 to TRBJ1-4, with D possibly being TRBD1 (5 bases). The CDR3 totals 16 residues. V was pared by 1 base and J by 0 bases, with 9 bases between. CDR1 is KGHSH and CDR2 is LQKENI in the germline V gene. The CDR3 coding sequence is TGTGCCAGCTCACCACAGGGGCCCGCAACTAATGAAAAACTGTTTTTT. Protein sequence: CASSPQGPATNEKLFF.

The V call is TRBV2, the J call TRBJ2-7; the match to TRBD2 covers 9 bases. Germline values: CDR1 SNHLY, CDR2 FYNNEI. The V gene end was trimmed by 2 bases and the J gene end by 0 bases; junction bases not matched to a gene: 11. CDR3 length equals 18 residues. The DNA for the CDR3 is TGTGCCAGCAGTGAATTGTTCCAGCGGGGGGCTTTCTCCTACGAGCAGTACTTC. Translated, it gives CASSELFQRGAFSYEQYF.

The CDR3 sequence: CAWTPLLGTGVGGGYTF. The CDR3 coding sequence is TGTGCCTGGACCCCCTTGCTCGGGACAGGGGTAGGGGGTGGCTACACCTTC. The V gene is TRBV30, the J gene TRBJ1-2; TRBD1 matches at 10 bases. Germline CDR1 and CDR2: GTSNPN and SVGIG (reference sequence). CDR3 length: 17 residues. V was pared by 4 bases and J by 7 bases, with 18 bases of the junction left unmatched.

J is TRBJ2-2 and V is TRBV30; D tentatively reads TRBD1 or TRBD2 (6 bases each). Germline-derived CDR1 and CDR2 are GTSNPN and SVGIG (reference sequence). The CDR3 has 15 residues. V was shortened by 2 bases and J by 8 bases, with 18 bases between the two germline ends. As DNA, the CDR3 is TGTGCCTGGAGTCGGTTGGCAGGGGAGGCTGGGGAGCTGTTTTTT. This encodes CAWSRLAGEAGELFF. Supplemented by reference TRBV30 and TRBJ2-2, the full variable domain reads SQTIHQWPATLVQPVGSPLSLECTVEGTSNPNLYWYRQAAGRGLQLLFYSVGIGQISSEVPQNLSASRPQDRQFILSSKKLLLSDSGFYLCAWSRLAGEAGELFFGEGSRLTVL.